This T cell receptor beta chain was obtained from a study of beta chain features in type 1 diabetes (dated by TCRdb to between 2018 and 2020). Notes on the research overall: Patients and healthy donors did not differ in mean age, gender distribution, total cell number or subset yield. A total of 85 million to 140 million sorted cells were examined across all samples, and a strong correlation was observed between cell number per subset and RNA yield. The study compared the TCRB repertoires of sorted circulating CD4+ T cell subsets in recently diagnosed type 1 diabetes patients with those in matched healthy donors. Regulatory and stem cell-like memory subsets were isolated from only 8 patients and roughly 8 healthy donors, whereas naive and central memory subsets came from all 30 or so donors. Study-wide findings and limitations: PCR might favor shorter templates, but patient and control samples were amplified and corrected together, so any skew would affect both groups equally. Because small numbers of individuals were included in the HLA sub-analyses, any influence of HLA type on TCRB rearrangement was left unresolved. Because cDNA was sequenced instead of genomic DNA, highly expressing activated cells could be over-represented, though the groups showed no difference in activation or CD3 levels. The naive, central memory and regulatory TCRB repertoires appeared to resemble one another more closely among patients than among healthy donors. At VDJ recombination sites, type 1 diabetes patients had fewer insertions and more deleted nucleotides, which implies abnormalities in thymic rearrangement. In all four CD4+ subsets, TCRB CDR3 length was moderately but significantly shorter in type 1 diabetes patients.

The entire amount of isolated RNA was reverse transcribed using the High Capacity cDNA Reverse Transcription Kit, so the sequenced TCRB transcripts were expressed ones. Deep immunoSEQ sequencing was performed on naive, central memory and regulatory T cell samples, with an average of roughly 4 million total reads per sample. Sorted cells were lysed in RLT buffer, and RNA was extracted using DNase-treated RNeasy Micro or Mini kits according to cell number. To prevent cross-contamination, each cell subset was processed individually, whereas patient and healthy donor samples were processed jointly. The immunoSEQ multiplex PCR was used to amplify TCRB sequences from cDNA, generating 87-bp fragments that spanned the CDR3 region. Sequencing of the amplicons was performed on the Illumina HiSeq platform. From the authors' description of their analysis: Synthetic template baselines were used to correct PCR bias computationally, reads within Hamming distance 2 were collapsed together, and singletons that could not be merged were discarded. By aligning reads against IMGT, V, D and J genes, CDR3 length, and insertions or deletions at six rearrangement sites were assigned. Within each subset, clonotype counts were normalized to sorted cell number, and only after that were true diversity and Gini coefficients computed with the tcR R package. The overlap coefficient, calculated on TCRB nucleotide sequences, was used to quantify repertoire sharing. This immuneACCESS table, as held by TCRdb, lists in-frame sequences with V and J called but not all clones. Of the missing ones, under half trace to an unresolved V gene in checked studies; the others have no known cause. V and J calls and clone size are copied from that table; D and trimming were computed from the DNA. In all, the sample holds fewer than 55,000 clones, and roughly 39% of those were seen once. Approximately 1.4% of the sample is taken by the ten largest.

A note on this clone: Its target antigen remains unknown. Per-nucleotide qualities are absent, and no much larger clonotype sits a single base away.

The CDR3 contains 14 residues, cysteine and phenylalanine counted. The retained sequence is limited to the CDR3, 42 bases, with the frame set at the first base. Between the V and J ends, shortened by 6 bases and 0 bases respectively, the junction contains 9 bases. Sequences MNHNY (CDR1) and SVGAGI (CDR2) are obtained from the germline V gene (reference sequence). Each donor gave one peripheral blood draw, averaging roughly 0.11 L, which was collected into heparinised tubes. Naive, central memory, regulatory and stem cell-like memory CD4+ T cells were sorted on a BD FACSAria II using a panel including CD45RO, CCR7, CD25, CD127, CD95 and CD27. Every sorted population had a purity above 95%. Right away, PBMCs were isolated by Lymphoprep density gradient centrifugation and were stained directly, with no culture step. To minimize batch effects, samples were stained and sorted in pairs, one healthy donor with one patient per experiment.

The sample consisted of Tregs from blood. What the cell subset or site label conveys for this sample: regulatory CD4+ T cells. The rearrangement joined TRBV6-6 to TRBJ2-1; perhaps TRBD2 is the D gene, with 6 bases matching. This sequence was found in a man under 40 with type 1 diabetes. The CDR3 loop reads CASSGGSSYNEQFF. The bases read TGTGCCAGCAGCGGGGGAAGCTCCTACAATGAGCAGTTCTTC.